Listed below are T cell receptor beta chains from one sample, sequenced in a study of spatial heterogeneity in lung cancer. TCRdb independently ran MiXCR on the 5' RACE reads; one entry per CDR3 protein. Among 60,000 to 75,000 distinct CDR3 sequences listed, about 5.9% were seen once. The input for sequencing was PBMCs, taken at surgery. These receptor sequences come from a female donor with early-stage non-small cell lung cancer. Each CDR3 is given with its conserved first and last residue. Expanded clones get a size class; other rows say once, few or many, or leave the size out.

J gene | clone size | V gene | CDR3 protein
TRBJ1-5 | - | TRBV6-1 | CASSEAFFRNQPQHF
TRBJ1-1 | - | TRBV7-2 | CASGNPGAGSALGTEAFF
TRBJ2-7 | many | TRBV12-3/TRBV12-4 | CASRLSGSSYEQYF
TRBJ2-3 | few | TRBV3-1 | CASSQDSGIAGDTQYF
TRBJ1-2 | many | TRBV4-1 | CASSQEWGRYGYTF
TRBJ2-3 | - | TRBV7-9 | CASSLAGSGPSDTQYF
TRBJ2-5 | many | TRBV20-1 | CSALSGGQETQYF
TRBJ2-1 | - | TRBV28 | CASSTGTAYNEQFF
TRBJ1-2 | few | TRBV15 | CATSPGGEGYTF
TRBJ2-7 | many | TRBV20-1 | CSVYGTSYEQYF
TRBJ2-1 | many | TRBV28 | CARGQIIYNEQFF
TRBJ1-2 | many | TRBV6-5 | CASSRRSRADFGYTF
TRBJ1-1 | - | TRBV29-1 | CSVDPTGGKEAFF
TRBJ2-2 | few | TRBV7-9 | CASSTGPVGGELFF
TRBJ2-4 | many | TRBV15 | CATSRDQPGGSKNIQYF
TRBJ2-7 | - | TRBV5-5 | CASSKTRETYEQYF
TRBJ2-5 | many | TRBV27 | CASSYRKGETQYF
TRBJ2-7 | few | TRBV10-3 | CAISEFQGADEQYF
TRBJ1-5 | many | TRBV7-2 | CASSLAYSNQPQHF
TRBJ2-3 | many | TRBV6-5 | CASSPGVGADTQYF
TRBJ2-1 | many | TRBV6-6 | CASSLRDKDEQFF
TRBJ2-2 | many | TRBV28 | CASSLKGHGELFF
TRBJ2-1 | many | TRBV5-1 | CASSWYIAGSYNEQFF
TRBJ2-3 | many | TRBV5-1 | CASSLAGLAGATDTQYF
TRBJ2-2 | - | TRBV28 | CASSLTGGGPTGELFF
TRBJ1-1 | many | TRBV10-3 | CAISESGGMNTEAFF
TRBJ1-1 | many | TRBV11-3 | CASSPLDLDPFSEAFF
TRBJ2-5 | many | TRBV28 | CASSSLPQETQYF
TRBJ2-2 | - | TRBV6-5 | CASSYGANTGELFF
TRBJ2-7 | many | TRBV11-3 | CASSRPGTYEQYF
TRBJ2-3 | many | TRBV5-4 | CASSLRAGTSGRRNTQYF
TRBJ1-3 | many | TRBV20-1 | CSARDSRGSGNTIYF
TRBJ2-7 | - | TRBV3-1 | CASSPGPPYEQYF
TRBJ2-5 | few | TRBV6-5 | CASRREDLWTQYF
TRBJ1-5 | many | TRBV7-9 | CASSLDGFNSNQPQHF
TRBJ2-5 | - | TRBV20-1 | CSAQGGASGEQETQYF
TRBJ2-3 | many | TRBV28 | CASVLAGAQSTDTQYF
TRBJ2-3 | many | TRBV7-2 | CASSPRTNTDTQYF
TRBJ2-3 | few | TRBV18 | CASSPSSGVRDTQYF
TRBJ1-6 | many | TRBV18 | CASSPAGRLNSPLHF
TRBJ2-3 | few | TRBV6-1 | CASSQGASSTDTQYF
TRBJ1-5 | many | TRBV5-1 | CASSLGSGVDNQPQHF
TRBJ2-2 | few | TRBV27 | CASSFMGNTGELFF